These T cell receptor beta chains were read from a single sample in a study of OX40 agonist ivuxolimab in advanced cancers. Generated by immunoSEQ multiplex PCR, the TCRdb table keeps only in-frame clones and is missing some. The sample includes about 130,000 clones, 92% of them seen just once. Sample: CD4+ or CD8+ T cells sorted from blood, taken in a trial of the OX40 agonist ivuxolimab. Source of these receptors: an adult with an advanced solid tumor such as melanoma, head and neck, liver or kidney cancer. CDR3s include the opening cysteine and the closing phenylalanine or tryptophan. The D gene is left open where the match is weak. Not all rows give a size; the values are once, few, many and, for expanded clones, a class.

>TRBJ1-1|TRBV5-6|TRBD1|.
TGTGCCAGCAGCTTGCCAGGGGGCACTGAAGCTTTCTTT
CASSLPGGTEAFF
>TRBJ2-3|TRBV29-1|TRBD2|.
TGCAGCGCTCCCGGACTAGCGGATACAGATACGCAGTATTTT
CSAPGLADTDTQYF
>TRBJ2-7|TRBV5-1|.|.
TGCGCCAGCACCCCGACTAGGGGCGGCGAGCAGTACTTC
CASTPTRGGEQYF
>TRBJ1-2|TRBV28|.|.
TGTGCCAGCAGTCTGACGGCCGCGGGCTACACCTTC
CASSLTAAGYTF
>TRBJ1-4|TRBV20-1|.|.
TGCAGTGCTAGATCCGTTGAAAAACTGTTTTTT
CSARSVEKLFF
>TRBJ1-1|TRBV7-6|.|.
TGTGCCAGCAGCTTAAAGGGGGGCGGCACTGAAGCTTTCTTT
CASSLKGGGTEAFF
>TRBJ2-1|TRBV5-4|TRBD1|.
TGTGCCAGCAGCGGCCGGGACAGGGGGGTCAATGAGCAGTTCTTC
CASSGRDRGVNEQFF
>TRBJ2-6|TRBV30|.|once
TGTGCCTGGAGTCCAACGGACCGGGGGGCCAACGTCCTGACTTTC
CAWSPTDRGANVLTF
>TRBJ2-7|TRBV19|TRBD1|few
TGTGCCAGTAGCCGGACAGGACATAACTACGAGCAGTACTTC
CASSRTGHNYEQYF
>TRBJ2-3|TRBV5-1|.|.
TGCGCCAGCAGCCTCAGCGCACAGGGAACAGATACGCAGTATTTT
CASSLSAQGTDTQYF
>TRBJ1-3|TRBV15|.|.
TGTGCCACCAGCAGAGATCGAATGGTTGGAAACACCATATATTTT
CATSRDRMVGNTIYF
>TRBJ1-2|TRBV9|.|.
TGTGCCAGCAGGCGTCTTGGGGCTGACGCCTATGGCTACACCTTC
CASRRLGADAYGYTF